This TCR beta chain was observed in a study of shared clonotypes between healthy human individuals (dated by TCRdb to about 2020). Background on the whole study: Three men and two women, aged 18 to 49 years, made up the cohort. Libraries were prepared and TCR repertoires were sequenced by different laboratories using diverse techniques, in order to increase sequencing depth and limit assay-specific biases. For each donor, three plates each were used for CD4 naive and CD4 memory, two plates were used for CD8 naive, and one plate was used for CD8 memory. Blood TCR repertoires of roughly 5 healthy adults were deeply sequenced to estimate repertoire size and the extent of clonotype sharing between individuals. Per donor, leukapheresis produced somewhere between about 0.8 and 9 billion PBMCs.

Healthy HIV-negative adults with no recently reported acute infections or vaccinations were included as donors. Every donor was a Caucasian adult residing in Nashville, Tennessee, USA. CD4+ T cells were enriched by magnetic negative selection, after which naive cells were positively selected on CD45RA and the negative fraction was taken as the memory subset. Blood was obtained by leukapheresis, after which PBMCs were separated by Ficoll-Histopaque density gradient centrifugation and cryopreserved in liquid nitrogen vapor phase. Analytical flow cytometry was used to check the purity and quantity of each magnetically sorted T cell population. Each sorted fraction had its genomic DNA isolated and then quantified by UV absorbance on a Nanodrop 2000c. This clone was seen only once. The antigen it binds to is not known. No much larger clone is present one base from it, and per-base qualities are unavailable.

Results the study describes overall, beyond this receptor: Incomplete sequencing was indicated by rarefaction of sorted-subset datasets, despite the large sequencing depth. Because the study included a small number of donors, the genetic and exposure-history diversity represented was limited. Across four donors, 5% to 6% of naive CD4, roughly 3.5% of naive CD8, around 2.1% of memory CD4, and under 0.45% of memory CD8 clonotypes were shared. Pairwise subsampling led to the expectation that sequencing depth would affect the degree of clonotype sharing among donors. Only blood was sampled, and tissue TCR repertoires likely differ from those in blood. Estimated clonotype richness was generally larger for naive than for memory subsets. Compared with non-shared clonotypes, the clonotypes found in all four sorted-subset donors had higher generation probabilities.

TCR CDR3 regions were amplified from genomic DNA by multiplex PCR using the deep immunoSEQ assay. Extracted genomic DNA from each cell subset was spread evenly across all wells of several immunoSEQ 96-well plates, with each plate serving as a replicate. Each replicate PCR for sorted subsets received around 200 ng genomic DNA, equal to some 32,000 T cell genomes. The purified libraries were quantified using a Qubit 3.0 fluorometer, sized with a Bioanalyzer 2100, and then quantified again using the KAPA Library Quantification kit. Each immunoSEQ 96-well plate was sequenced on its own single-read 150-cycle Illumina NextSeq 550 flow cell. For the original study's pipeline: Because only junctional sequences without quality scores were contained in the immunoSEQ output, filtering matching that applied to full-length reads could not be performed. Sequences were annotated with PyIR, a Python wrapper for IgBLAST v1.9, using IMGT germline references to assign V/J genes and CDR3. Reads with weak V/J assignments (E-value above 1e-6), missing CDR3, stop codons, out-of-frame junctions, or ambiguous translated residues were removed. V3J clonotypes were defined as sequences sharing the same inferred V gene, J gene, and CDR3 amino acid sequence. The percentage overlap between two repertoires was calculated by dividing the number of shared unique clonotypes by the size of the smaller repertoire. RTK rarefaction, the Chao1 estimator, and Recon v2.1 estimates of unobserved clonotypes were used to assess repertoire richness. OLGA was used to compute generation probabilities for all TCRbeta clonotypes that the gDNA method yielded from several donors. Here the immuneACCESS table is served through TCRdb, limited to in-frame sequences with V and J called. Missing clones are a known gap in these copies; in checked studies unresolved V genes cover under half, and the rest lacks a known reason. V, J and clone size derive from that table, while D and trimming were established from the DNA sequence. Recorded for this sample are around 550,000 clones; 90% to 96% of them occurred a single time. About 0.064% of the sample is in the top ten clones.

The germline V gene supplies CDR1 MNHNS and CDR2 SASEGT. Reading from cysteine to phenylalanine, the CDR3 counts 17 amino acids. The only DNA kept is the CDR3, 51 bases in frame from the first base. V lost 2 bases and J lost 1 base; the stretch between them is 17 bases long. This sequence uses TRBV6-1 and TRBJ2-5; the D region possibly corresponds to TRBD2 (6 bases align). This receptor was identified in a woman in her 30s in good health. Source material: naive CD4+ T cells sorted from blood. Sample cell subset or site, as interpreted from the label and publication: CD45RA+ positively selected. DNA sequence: TGTGCCAGCAGTGAAAGATATGGGACTGGGGGCCAAGAGACCCAGTACTTC. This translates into CASSERYGTGGQETQYF.